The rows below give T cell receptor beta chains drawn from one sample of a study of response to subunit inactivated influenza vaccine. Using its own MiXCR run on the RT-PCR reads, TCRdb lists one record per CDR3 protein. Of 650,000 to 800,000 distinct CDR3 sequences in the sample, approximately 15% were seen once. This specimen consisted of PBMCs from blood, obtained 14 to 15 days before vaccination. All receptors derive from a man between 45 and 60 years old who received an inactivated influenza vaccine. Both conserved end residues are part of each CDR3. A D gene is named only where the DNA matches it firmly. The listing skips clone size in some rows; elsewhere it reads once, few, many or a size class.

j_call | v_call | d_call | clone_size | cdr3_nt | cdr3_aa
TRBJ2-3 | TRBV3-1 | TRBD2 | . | TGTGCCAGCAGCCAAGATACCTCAGCGGGGGGACGCACAGATACGCAGTATTTT | CASSQDTSAGGRTDTQYF
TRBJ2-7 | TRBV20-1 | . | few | TGCAGTGCTAGAGATCTCGGACTGTCCTACGAGCAGTACTTC | CSARDLGLSYEQYF
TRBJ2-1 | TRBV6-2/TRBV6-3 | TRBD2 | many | TGTGCCAGCAGTCCCGGGAGAGCGGGGACTGAGTCCTACAATGAGCAGTTCTTC | CASSPGRAGTESYNEQFF
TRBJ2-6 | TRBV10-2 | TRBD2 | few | TGCGCCAGCAGTGAGTCGAGACTAGCGGGACCTGGGGCCAACGTCCTGACTTTC | CASSESRLAGPGANVLTF
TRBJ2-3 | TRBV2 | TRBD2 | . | TGTGCCAGCAAAGTCGCTAGCGGGAGTGCAGATACGCAGTATTTT | CASKVASGSADTQYF
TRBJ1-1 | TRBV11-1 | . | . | TGTGCCAGCAGCCGCCCGGAATCCTTCTACGTGTTGACGAACACTGAAGCTTTCTTT | CASSRPESFYVLTNTEAFF
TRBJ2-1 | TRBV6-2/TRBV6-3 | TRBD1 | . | TGTGCCAGCAGTTACTCGAATTTCGTTTGGGACAGGGCAACCAATGAGCAGTTCTTC | CASSYSNFVWDRATNEQFF
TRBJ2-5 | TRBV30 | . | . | TGTGCCTGGAGTGGTCAGGGAAGGGCCCAGTACTTC | CAWSGQGRAQYF
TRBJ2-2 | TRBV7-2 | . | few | TGTGCCAGCAGCTTAGACGCGGGGGCGGCGGAGACCGGGGAGCTGTTTTTT | CASSLDAGAAETGELFF
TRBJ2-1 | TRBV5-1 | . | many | TGCGCCAGCAGCTCGGTCGCGGCCTACAATGAGCAGTTCTTC | CASSSVAAYNEQFF
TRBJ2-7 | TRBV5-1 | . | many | TGTGCCAGCAGCTTGGCGGCAACCTACGAGCAGTACTTC | CASSLAATYEQYF
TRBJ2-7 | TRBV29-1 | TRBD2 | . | TGCAGCGTCCCGGGACTAGCGGACGACCAGTACTTC | CSVPGLADDQYF
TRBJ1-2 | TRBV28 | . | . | TGTGCCAGCAGCTCCACCCCGGTGGCAAGGGGGGGCTACACCTTC | CASSSTPVARGGYTF
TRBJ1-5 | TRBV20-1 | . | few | TGCAGTGGTGTGGGGGCCAGCAATCAGCCCCAGCATTTT | CSGVGASNQPQHF
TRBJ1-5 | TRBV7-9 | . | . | TGTGCCAGCAGCTCCGTTCTTAGCAATCAGCCCCAGCATTTT | CASSSVLSNQPQHF
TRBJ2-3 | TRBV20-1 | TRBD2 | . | TGCAGTGCCCCTGGACTAGCGGGGGGGCCCACAGATACGCAGTATTTT | CSAPGLAGGPTDTQYF
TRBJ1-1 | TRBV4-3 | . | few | TGCGCCAGCAGCCAAGACGCTAAGGGGCGAGGGGAAGCTTTCTTT | CASSQDAKGRGEAFF
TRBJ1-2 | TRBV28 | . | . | TGTGCCAGCTCAAGAGGGGGGGGCGGTTACTATGGCTACATCTTC | CASSRGGGGYYGYIF
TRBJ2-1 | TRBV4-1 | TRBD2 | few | TGCGCCAGCAGCCAAGGAATTACGGGACTAGCCGGGAAGTCCTACAATGAGCAGTTCTTC | CASSQGITGLAGKSYNEQFF
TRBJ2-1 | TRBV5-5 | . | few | TGTGCCAGCAGCATTCATCTAGGTGAGCAGTTCTTC | CASSIHLGEQFF
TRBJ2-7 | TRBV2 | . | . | TGTGCCAGCACCCGTTTGACAGGTAGCGAGCAGTACTTC | CASTRLTGSEQYF